This T cell receptor (beta chain) is from a study of T cell repertoires in cytomegalovirus infection. The V segment lost 5 bases and the J segment 2 bases; nucleotides outside the gene matches: 8. From germline, CDR1 is MNHEY and CDR2 SMNVEV (reference sequence). This CDR3 comprises 18 residues. This clonotype was detected ten times or more. Its antigen is currently unknown. Overall study findings and caveats: Frequencies of public TCR beta families were cumulated, and this identified carriers of CMV plus the relevant HLA.

Each CDR3 protein is one row after TCRdb ran MiXCR on the reads. Among 250,000 or so distinct CDR3 sequences listed, approximately 8.3% were seen once. The receptor comes from a human donor in good health (CMV status not recorded). Some clones in this sample may be carry-over from other donors' samples. The specimen sequenced was PBMCs. The chain couples TRBV27 to TRBJ2-6; 11 bases align to TRBD1. CDR3 loop: CASSTPGQGGTGANVLTF. The DNA of the CDR3 is TGTGCCAGCAGTACCCCGGGACAGGGGGGAACTGGGGCCAACGTCCTGACTTTC. Based on the CDR3 plus reference TRBV27 and TRBJ2-6, the full variable domain is EAQVTQNPRYLITVTGKKLTVTCSQNMNHEYMSWYRQDPGLGLRQIYYSMNVEVTDKGDVPEGYKVSRKEKRNFPLILESPSPNQTSLYFCASSTPGQGGTGANVLTFGAGSRLTVL.